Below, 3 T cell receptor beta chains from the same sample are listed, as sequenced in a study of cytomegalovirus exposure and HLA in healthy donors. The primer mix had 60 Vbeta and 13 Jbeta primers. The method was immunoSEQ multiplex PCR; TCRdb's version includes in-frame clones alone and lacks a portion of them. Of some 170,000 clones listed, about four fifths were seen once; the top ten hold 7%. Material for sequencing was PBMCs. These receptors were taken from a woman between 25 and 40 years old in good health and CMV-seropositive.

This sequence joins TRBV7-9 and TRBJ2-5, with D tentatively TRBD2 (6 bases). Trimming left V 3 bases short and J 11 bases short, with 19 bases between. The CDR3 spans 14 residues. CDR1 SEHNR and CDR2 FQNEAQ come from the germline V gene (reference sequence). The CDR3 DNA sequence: TGTGCCAGCAGCTTTAGTGGCACCGGGGGAGAGCAGTACTTC. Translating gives CASSFSGTGGEQYF.

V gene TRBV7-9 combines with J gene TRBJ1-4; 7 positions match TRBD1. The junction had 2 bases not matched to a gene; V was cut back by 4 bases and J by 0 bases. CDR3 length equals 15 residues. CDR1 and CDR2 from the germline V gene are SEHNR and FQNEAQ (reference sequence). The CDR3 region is CASSYTGATNEKLFF. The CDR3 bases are TGTGCCAGCAGCTACACAGGGGCAACTAATGAAAAACTGTTTTTT.

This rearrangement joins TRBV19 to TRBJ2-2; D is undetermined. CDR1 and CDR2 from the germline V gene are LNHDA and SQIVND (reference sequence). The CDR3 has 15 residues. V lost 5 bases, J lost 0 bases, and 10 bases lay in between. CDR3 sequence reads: CASSFSFPNTGELFF. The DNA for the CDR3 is TGTGCCAGTAGTTTTTCGTTTCCGAACACCGGGGAGCTGTTTTTT. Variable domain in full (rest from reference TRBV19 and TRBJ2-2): DGGITQSPKYLFRKEGQNVTLSCEQNLNHDAMYWYRQDPGQGLRLIYYSQIVNDFQKGDIAEGYSVSREKKESFPLTVTSAQKNPTAFYLCASSFSFPNTGELFFGEGSRLTVL.